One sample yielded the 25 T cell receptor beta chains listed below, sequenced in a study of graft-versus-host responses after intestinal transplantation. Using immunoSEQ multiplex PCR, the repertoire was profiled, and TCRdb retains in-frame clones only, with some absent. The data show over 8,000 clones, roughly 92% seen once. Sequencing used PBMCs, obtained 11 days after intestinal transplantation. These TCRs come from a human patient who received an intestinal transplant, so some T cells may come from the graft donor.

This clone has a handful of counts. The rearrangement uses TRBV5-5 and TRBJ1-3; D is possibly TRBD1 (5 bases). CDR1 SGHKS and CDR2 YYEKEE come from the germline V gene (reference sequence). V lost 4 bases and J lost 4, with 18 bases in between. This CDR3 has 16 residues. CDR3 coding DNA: TGTGCCAGCAGCCAAAACCTCCCAGGGTTGGGAAACACCATATATTTT. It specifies CASSQNLPGLGNTIYF.

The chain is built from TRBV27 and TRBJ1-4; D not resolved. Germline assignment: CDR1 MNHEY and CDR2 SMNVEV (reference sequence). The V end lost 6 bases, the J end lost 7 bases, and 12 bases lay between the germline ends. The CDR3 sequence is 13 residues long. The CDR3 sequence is CASRPAYSEKLFF. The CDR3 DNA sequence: TGTGCCAGCAGACCCGCCTACAGTGAAAAACTGTTTTTT.

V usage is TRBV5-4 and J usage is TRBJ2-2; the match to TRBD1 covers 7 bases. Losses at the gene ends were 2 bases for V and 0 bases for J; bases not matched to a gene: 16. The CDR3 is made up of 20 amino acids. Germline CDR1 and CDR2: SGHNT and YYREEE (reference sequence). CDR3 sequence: CASSFGKITPGQTNTGELFF. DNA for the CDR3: TGTGCCAGCAGCTTTGGGAAGATTACACCGGGACAGACGAACACCGGGGAGCTGTTTTTT.

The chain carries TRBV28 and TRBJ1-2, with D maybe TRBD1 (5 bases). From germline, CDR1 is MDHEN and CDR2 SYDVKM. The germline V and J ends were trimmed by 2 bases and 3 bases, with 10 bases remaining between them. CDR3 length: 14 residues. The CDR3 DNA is TGTGCCAGCAGTTTAGGGGGGGGACACTATGGCTACACCTTC. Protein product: CASSLGGGHYGYTF.

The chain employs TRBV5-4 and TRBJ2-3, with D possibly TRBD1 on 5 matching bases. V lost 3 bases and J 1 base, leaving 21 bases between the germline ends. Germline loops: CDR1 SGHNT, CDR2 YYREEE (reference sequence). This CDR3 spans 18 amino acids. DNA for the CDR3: TGTGCCAGCAGCTCATACCTGACTGACAGAGTCGGCACAGATACGCAGTATTTT. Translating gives CASSSYLTDRVGTDTQYF.

The CDR3 protein is CASSPPTSGGLFSYNEQFF. CDR3 nucleotide sequence: TGTGCCAGCAGCCCCCCGACTAGCGGGGGCCTCTTCTCCTACAATGAGCAGTTCTTC. The chain recombines TRBV13 with TRBJ2-1; 12 positions agree with TRBD2. J gave up 0 bases and V 5 bases, and 11 bases lay outside the gene matches. Germline V CDR1 and CDR2: PRHDT, FYEKMQ (reference sequence). The CDR3 has 19 residues.

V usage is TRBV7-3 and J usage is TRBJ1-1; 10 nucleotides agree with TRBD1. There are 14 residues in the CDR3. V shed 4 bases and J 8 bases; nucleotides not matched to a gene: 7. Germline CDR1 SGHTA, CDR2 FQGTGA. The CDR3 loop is CASSSGTGAKEAFF. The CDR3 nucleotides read TGTGCCAGCAGCTCTGGGACAGGGGCGAAGGAAGCTTTCTTT.

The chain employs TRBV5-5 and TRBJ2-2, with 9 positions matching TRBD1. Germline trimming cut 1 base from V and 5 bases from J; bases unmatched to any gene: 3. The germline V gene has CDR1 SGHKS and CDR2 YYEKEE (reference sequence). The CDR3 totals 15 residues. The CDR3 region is CASSLRQGGTGELFF. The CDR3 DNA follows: TGTGCCAGCAGCTTGAGACAGGGGGGAACCGGGGAGCTGTTTTTT.

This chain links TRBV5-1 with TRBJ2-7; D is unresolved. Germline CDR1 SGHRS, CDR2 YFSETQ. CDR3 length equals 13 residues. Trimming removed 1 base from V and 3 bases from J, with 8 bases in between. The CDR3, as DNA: TGCGCCAGCAGCTTGTCTGGCGGCTACGAGCAGTACTTC. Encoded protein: CASSLSGGYEQYF.

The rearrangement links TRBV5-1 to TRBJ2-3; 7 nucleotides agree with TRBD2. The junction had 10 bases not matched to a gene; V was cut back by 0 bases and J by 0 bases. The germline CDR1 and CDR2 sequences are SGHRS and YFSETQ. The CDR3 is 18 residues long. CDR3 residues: CASSLDPLGRSSTDTQYF. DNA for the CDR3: TGCGCCAGCAGCTTGGACCCCCTCGGGAGGTCTAGCACAGATACGCAGTATTTT.

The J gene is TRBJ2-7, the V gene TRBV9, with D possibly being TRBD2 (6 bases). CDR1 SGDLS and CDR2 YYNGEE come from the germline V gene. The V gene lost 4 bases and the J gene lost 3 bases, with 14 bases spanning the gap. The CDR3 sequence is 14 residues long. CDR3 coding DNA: TGTGCCAGCAGCCCTGCGGGACGGATCTACGAGCAGTACTTC. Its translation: CASSPAGRIYEQYF.

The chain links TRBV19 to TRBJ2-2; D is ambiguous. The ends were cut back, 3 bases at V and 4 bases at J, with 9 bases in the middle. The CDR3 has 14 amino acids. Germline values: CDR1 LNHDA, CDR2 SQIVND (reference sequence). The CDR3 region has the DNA TGTGCCAGTAGTATCTCGCCTACCACCGGGGAGCTGTTTTTT. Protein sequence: CASSISPTTGELFF. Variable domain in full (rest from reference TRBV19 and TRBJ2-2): DGGITQSPKYLFRKEGQNVTLSCEQNLNHDAMYWYRQDPGQGLRLIYYSQIVNDFQKGDIAEGYSVSREKKESFPLTVTSAQKNPTAFYLCASSISPTTGELFFGEGSRLTVL.

The CDR3 DNA is TGTGCCAGCAGTTGGGGACTAGCGGGCAATGAGCAGTTCTTC. This gives the protein CASSWGLAGNEQFF. This chain joins TRBV28 and TRBJ2-1; TRBD2 agrees at 12 bases. V dropped 4 bases and J dropped 6; count of bases not matched to a gene: 1. The CDR3 length is 14 residues. The germline V gene has CDR1 MDHEN and CDR2 SYDVKM.

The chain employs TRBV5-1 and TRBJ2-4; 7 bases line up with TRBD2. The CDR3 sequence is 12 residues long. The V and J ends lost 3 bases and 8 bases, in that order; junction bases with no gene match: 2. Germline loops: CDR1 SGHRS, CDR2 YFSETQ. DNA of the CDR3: TGCGCCAGCAGCTGGGGGGGGGACATTCAGTACTTC. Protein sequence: CASSWGGDIQYF. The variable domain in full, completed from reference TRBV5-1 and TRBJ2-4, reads KAGVTQTPRYLIKTRGQQVTLSCSPISGHRSVSWYQQTPGQGLQFLFEYFSETQRNKGNFPGRFSGRQFSNSRSEMNVSTLELGDSALYLCASSWGGDIQYFGAGTRLSVL.

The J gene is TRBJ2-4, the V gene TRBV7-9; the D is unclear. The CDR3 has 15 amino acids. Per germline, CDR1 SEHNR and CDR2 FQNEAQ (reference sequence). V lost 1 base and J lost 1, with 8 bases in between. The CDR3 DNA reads TGTGCCAGCAGCTTAGACACCACCGCCAAAAACATTCAGTACTTC. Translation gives CASSLDTTAKNIQYF.

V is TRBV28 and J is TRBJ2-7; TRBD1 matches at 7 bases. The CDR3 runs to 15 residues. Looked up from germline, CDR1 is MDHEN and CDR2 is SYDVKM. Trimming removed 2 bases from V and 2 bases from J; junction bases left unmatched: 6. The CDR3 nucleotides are TGTGCCAGCAGTTTACAACTTACAGGGGCCTACGAGCAGTACTTC. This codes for CASSLQLTGAYEQYF.

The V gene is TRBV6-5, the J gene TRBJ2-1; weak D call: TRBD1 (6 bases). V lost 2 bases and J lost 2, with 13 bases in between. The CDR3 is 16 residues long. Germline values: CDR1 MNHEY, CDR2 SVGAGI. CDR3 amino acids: CASSYDVGQAYNEQFF. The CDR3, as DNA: TGTGCCAGCAGTTACGACGTGGGACAAGCCTACAATGAGCAGTTCTTC.

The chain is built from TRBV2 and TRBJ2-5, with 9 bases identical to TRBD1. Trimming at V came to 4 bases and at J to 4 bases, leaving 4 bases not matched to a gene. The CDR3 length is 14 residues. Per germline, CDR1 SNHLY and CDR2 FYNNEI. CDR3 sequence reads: CASSVYRGRETQYF. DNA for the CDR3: TGTGCCAGCAGTGTGTACAGGGGGCGAGAGACCCAGTACTTC.

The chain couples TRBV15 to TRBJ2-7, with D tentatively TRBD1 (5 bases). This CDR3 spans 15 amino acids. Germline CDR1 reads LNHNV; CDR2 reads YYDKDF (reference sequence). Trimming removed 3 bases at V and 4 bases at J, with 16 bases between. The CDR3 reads CATSRSLGLGYEQYV. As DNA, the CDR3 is TGTGCCACCAGCAGGTCTTTGGGGCTAGGATACGAGCAGTACGTC.

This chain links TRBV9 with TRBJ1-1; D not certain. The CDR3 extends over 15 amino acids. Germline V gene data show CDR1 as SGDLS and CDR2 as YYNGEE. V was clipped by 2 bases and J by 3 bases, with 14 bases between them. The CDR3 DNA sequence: TGTGCCAGCAGCGTCGAAAGCGTATGGGACACTGAAGCTTTCTTT. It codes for CASSVESVWDTEAFF.

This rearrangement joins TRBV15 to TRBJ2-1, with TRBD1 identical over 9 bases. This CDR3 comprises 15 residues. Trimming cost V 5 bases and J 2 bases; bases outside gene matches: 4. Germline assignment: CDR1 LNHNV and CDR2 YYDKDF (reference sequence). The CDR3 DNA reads TGTGCCACCAGCGCCCGGGACAGGGCCTACAATGAGCAGTTCTTC. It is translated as CATSARDRAYNEQFF.

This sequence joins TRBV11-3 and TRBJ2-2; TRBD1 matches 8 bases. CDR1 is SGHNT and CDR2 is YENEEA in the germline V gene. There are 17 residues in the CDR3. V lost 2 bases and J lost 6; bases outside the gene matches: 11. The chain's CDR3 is CASSLLPGQGDPGELFF. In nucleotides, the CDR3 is TGTGCCAGCAGCTTACTCCCCGGACAGGGTGATCCCGGGGAGCTGTTTTTT.

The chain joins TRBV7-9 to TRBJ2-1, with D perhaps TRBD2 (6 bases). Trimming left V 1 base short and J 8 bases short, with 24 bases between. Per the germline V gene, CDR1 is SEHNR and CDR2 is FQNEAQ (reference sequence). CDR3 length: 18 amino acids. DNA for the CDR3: TGTGCCAGCAGCTTAGAACCCCTACTCACCGGGACTCTAGATGAGCAGTTCTTC. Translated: CASSLEPLLTGTLDEQFF.

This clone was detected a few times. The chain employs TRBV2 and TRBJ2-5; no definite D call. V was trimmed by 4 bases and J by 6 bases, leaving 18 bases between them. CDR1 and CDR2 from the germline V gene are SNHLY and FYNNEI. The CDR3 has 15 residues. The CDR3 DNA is TGTGCCAGCAGTGCCGCTTTCGGTGCGGTGCAGACCCAGTACTTC. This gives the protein CASSAAFGAVQTQYF.

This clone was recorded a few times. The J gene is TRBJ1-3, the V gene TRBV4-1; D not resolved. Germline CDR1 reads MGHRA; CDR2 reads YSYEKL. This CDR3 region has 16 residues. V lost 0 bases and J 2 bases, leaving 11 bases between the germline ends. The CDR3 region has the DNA TGCGCCAGCAGCCAAGAATCGCCAGATACTGGAAACACCATATATTTT. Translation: CASSQESPDTGNTIYF.